Here is one T cell receptor (beta chain) with its context. The data belong to a study of blood T cell repertoires in COVID-19. Background on the study: Acute and convalescent COVID-19 specimens originated in the United States, Italy and Spain. PBMCs, B-cell-depleted T cells, or T cells were the source of the cDNA or gDNA that made up the material.

Researchers sorted participants into cohorts using their self-reported clinical history. In the original workflow: For nucleated cells, counts were estimated from reference gene primer amplification. Clones were read by immunoSEQ multiplex PCR, and TCRdb kept only the in-frame ones, dropping some. V and J calls and clone size are copied from that table; D and trimming were computed from the DNA. There are some 310,000 clones in the sample; 89% occur only once, and roughly 10% lies in the top ten. The source material was PBMCs or T cells enriched from blood (not recorded which). This sequence was found in a woman under 40 who had recovered from COVID-19.

The CDR3, as DNA: TGTGCCAGCAGCCAAGACACAGGGGGTTATCAGCCCCAGCATTTT. It yields the protein CASSQDTGGYQPQHF. The chain is built from TRBV3-1 (or the pseudogene TRBV3-2) and TRBJ1-5; 8 positions agree with TRBD1. The trim removed 0 bases at V and 5 bases at J, leaving 3 bases unmatched. The CDR3 spans 15 residues. The germline V gene has CDR1 LGHDT and CDR2 YNNKEL (reference sequence).